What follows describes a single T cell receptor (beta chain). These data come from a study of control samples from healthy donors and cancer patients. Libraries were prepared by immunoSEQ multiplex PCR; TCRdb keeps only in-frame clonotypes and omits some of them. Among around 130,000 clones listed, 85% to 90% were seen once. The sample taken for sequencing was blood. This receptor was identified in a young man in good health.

CDR3 amino acids: CASSLRTGTGKPQHF. CDR3 bases: TGTGCCAGCAGTCTTCGTACCGGGACAGGGAAGCCCCAGCATTTT. The genes are TRBV6-5 and TRBJ1-5, with 9 bases fitting TRBD1. Germline trimming cut 5 bases from V and 8 bases from J; bases unmatched to any gene: 10. The CDR3 is made up of 15 amino acids. Looked up from germline, CDR1 is MNHEY and CDR2 is SVGAGI.